The 8 T cell receptor beta chains below all came from one sample that was sequenced in a study of shared clonotypes between healthy human individuals. TCRdb's table, derived via immunoSEQ multiplex PCR, lists solely in-frame clones and lacks some. The sample holds over a million clones; roughly 80% are singletons and the top ten take roughly 1.4%. Sequencing was carried out using memory CD4+ T cells sorted from blood. Subset in this sample: CD45RA-negative fraction. These TCRs come from a man younger than 30 in good health.

Concerning this clone itself: Other DNA sequences in the sample encode the same CDR3. V is TRBV18 and J is TRBJ1-5, with 9 bases lining up with TRBD1. Unmatched junction bases numbered 4, after V lost 3 bases and J lost 1 base. This CDR3 has 16 residues. Per the germline V gene, CDR1 is KGHSH and CDR2 is LQKENI. The CDR3 sequence: CASSPSGTGSNQPQHF. CDR3 DNA sequence: TGTGCCAGCTCACCGTCCGGGACAGGGAGCAATCAGCCCCAGCATTTT.

This rearrangement joins TRBV27 to TRBJ2-7; D is possibly TRBD1 (6 bases). Germline-derived CDR1 and CDR2 are MNHEY and SMNVEV (reference sequence). V dropped 5 bases and J dropped 0 bases, with 14 bases sitting between them. The CDR3 runs 15 residues. CDR3 amino acids: CASSNNRVYSYEQYF. For the CDR3, the DNA is TGTGCCAGCAGTAACAACAGGGTGTACTCCTACGAGCAGTACTTC.

The chain couples TRBV2 to TRBJ2-2, with D unresolved. Trimming stripped 4 bases from V and 4 bases from J, with 13 bases between. CDR1 is SNHLY, CDR2 FYNNEI, per germline. This CDR3 spans 15 amino acids. The CDR3 spells CASSAYRSITGELFF. DNA of the CDR3: TGTGCCAGCAGTGCTTACAGAAGCATCACCGGGGAGCTGTTTTTT.

CDR3 in DNA: TGTGCCAGCAAGAGGTATGGGGACTATGGCTACACCTTC. This sequence encodes CASKRYGDYGYTF. The genes are TRBV5-4 and TRBJ1-2; D is unclear. This CDR3 spans 13 amino acids. Per the germline V gene, CDR1 is SGHNT and CDR2 is YYREEE (reference sequence). V gave up 6 bases and J gave up 3 bases, with 12 bases separating them.

V is TRBV4-1 and J is TRBJ2-3; D unresolved. The CDR3 runs to 14 residues. Germline-derived CDR1 and CDR2 are MGHRA and YSYEKL. The V end was cut by 0 bases, the J end by 5 bases, with 9 bases between. CDR3 in amino acids: CASSQETNGDTQYF. The CDR3 DNA follows: TGCGCCAGCAGCCAAGAAACGAACGGAGATACGCAGTATTTT.

This clone was seen just once. V and J are TRBV27 and TRBJ2-7; the match to TRBD2 covers 9 bases. This CDR3 spans 15 amino acids. Germline CDR1 and CDR2: MNHEY and SMNVEV (reference sequence). V was pared by 5 bases and J by 2 bases, with 7 bases of the junction left unmatched. CDR3 protein: CASSPQTSGAYEQYF. The DNA for the CDR3 is TGTGCCAGCAGTCCCCAGACTAGCGGTGCCTACGAGCAGTACTTC.

Of note for this clone: Other DNA sequences within the sample encode an identical CDR3. The J gene is TRBJ1-2, the V gene TRBV6-5; D gene uncertain. Trimming took off 2 bases at V and 2 bases at J, with 6 bases between the two ends. Germline V gene lookup returns CDR1 MNHEY and CDR2 SVGAGI. This CDR3 region has 13 residues. CDR3 residues: CASSYERNYGYTF. For the CDR3, the DNA is TGTGCCAGCAGTTACGAGAGGAACTATGGCTACACCTTC.

The genes are TRBV15 and TRBJ1-4, with TRBD1 as a possible D gene (6 bases). CDR3 length equals 13 residues. Trimming took 6 bases from V and 8 from J, leaving 13 bases between them. CDR1 is LNHNV, CDR2 YYDKDF, per germline (reference sequence). The CDR3 loop reads CATSTGFREKLFF. CDR3 sequence (DNA): TGTGCCACCAGTACAGGGTTTCGGGAAAAACTGTTTTTT.